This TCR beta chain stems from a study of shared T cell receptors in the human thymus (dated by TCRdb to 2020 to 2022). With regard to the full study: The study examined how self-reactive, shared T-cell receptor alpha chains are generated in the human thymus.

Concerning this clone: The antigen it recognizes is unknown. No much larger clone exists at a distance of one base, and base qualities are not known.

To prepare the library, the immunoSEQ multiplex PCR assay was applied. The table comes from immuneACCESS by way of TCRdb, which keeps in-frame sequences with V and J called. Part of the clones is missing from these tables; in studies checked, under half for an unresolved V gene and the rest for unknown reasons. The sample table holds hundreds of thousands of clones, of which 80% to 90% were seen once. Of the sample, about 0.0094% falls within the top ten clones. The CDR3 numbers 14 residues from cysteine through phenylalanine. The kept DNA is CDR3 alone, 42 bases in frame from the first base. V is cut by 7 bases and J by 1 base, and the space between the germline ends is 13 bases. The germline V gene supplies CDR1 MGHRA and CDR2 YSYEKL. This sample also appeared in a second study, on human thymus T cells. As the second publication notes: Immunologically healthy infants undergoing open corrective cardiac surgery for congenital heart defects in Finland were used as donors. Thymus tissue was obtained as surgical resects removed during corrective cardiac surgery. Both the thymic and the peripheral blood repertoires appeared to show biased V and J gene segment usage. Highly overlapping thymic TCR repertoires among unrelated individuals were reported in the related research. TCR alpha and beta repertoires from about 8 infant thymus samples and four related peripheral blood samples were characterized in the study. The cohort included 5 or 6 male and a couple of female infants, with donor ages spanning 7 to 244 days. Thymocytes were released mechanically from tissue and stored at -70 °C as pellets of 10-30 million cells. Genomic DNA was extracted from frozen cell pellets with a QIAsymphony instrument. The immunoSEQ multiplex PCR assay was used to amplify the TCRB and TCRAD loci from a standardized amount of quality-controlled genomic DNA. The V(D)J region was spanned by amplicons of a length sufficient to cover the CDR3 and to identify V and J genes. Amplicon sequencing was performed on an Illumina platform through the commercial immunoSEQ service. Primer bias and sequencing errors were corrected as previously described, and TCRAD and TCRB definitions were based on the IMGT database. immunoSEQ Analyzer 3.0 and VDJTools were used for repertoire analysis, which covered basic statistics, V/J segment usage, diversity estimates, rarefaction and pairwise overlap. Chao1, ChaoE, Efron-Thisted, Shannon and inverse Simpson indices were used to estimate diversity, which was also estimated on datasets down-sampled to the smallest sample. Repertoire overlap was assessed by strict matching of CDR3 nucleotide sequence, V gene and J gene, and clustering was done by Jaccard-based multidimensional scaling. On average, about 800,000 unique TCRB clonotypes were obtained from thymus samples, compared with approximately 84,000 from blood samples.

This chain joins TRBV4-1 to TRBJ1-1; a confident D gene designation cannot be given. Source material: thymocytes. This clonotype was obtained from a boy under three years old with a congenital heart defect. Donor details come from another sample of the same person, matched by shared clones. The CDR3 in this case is CASNHLGANTEAFF. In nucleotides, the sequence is TGCGCCAGCAACCACCTTGGAGCGAACACTGAAGCTTTCTTT.